This T cell receptor (beta chain) was documented in a study of blood T cell repertoires in COVID-19. There are 17 residues in the CDR3. V dropped 4 bases and J dropped 4; count of bases not matched to a gene: 11. Germline V gene lookup returns CDR1 SGHAT and CDR2 FQNNGV. Sequencing was performed with immunoSEQ multiplex PCR; in TCRdb, only in-frame clones are kept and a portion is missing. Found here are 200,000 to 300,000 clones, more than 80% of them singletons; the top ten hold over 3.5%. This TCR derives from a woman in her 40s with acute or convalescent COVID-19. The chain employs TRBV11-2 and TRBJ1-2, with TRBD1 matching 11 bases. What was sequenced was peripheral blood. DNA of the CDR3: TGTGCCAGCAGCTCCCATGGCGGACAGGGGGCATCCTATGGCTACACCTTC. Protein: CASSSHGGQGASYGYTF.